Each of the 23 T cell receptor beta chains below was sequenced from the same sample in a study of patients and donors after allogeneic stem cell transplantation. TCRdb reprocessed the RT-PCR reads with MiXCR, giving one entry per CDR3 protein. Counted here are approximately 90,000 distinct CDR3 sequences, roughly 5.1% occurring once; the ten biggest clones make up 2% to 3%. The sequenced material came from blood, either unsorted or a sorted T cell fraction (not recorded which). These receptors were obtained from a human donor who was either an allogeneic HSCT recipient or a stem cell or donor lymphocyte infusion donor (not recorded which). It is not recorded whose cells these are; they may come from a transplant donor.

This clonotype was counted many times. V is TRBV19 and J is TRBJ1-5; weak D call: TRBD1 (6 bases). Germline V gene data show CDR1 as LNHDA and CDR2 as SQIVND (reference sequence). The germline V and J ends were trimmed by 6 bases and 0 bases, with 12 bases remaining between them. The CDR3 runs to 15 residues. The CDR3 is CASRLTGRSNQPQHF. The CDR3 DNA reads TGTGCCAGTAGGCTGACAGGACGTAGCAATCAGCCCCAGCATTTT.

In its sample, this clonotype was seen a few times. The V and J genes are TRBV9 and TRBJ2-7; TRBD1 or TRBD2 may be the D gene (7 bases each). This CDR3 has 15 residues. CDR1 is SGDLS, CDR2 YYNGEE, per germline. Trimming left V 3 bases short and J 4 bases short, with 17 bases between. The CDR3: CASSAGGVGVYEQYF. DNA for the CDR3: TGTGCCAGCAGCGCAGGGGGGGTTGGAGTGTACGAGCAGTACTTC.

The chain combines TRBV18 with TRBJ1-6; D may be TRBD1 (5 bases). The germline V gene has CDR1 KGHSH and CDR2 LQKENI. V lost 3 bases and J 19 bases, leaving 19 bases between the germline ends. This CDR3 is built from 13 residues. The CDR3, as DNA: TGTGCCAGCTCACCTTCCTCCGACAGTCTGTGGCACTTT. Amino acid sequence: CASSPSSDSLWHF.

The chain combines TRBV5-4 with TRBJ2-7, with D perhaps matching TRBD1 (7 bases). The V end was cut by 5 bases, the J end by 4 bases, with 19 bases between. The CDR3 loop spans 15 amino acids. Germline CDR1 SGHNT, CDR2 YYREEE (reference sequence). This chain's CDR3 is CASSKGGRGEYEQYF. CDR3 DNA sequence: TGTGCCAGCAGTAAGGGCGGCAGGGGGGAATACGAGCAGTACTTC.

V and J are TRBV5-1 and TRBJ2-5; TRBD1 matches 12 bases. This CDR3 region has 16 residues. Germline lookup yields CDR1 SGHRS and CDR2 YFSETQ. After removal of 4 bases from V and 5 bases from J, the junction contained 9 bases not matched to a gene. The CDR3 is CASSVAGQGAEETQYF. For the CDR3, the DNA is TGCGCCAGCAGCGTAGCGGGACAGGGGGCGGAGGAGACCCAGTACTTC.

This rearrangement joins TRBV11-2 to TRBJ2-7; D is perhaps TRBD2 (7 bases). The V end lost 4 bases, the J end lost 3 bases, and 22 bases lay between the germline ends. From germline, CDR1 is SGHAT and CDR2 FQNNGV. The CDR3 consists of 17 residues. CDR3 DNA sequence: TGTGCCAGCAGCTCTATCCTCCGGGGGCGGGGGCACTACGAGCAGTACTTC. Its protein product is CASSSILRGRGHYEQYF.

The J gene is TRBJ2-1, the V gene TRBV5-1, with TRBD1 identical over 7 bases. J gave up 9 bases and V 2 bases, and 5 bases lay outside the gene matches. The CDR3 loop spans 13 amino acids. Per germline, CDR1 SGHRS and CDR2 YFSETQ. This chain's CDR3 is CASSLGPGGEQFF. Here the CDR3 DNA reads TGCGCCAGCAGCTTAGGTCCAGGGGGTGAGCAGTTCTTC. Based on the CDR3 plus reference TRBV5-1 and TRBJ2-1, the full variable domain is KAGVTQTPRYLIKTRGQQVTLSCSPISGHRSVSWYQQTPGQGLQFLFEYFSETQRNKGNFPGRFSGRQFSNSRSEMNVSTLELGDSALYLCASSLGPGGEQFFGPGTRLTVL.

The chain couples TRBV5-1 to TRBJ2-7, with D perhaps assigned TRBD1 or TRBD2 (6 bases each). Trimming left V 4 bases short and J 6 bases short, with 14 bases between. The CDR3 spans 13 residues. CDR1 is SGHRS and CDR2 is YFSETQ in the germline V gene. The DNA for the CDR3 is TGCGCCAGCAGCACGGGGGCCGGGGGCGAGCAGTACTTC. Its protein is CASSTGAGGEQYF.

This clonotype was counted many times. The V call is TRBV5-1, the J call TRBJ1-1; maybe TRBD1 (5 bases). The CDR3 runs to 14 residues. V dropped 2 bases and J dropped 4 bases, with 12 bases sitting between them. Per germline, CDR1 SGHRS and CDR2 YFSETQ. The CDR3 spells CASSFEGYSTEAFF. The CDR3 nucleotides are TGCGCCAGCAGCTTCGAGGGGTACAGCACTGAAGCTTTCTTT.

This sequence joins TRBV10-3 and TRBJ1-2; D call uncertain. The V end was cut by 3 bases, the J end by 7 bases, with 18 bases between. There are 15 residues in the CDR3. Germline V gene sequence: CDR1 ENHRY, CDR2 SYGVKD. The CDR3 loop is CAISDDGRPNGGYTF. CDR3 coding DNA: TGTGCCATCAGTGACGACGGACGTCCGAACGGTGGCTACACCTTC.

In its sample, this clonotype was seen a few times. The rearrangement joins TRBV5-1 to TRBJ2-5; 9 positions match TRBD2. With 4 bases clipped from V and 2 bases from J, the junction kept 6 bases outside the gene matches. The CDR3 runs 15 residues. Germline assignment: CDR1 SGHRS and CDR2 YFSETQ. The CDR3 loop is CASSASGTVQETQYF. CDR3 sequence (DNA): TGCGCCAGCAGCGCTAGCGGGACAGTACAAGAGACCCAGTACTTC.

This clonotype was found many times. CDR3 sequence: CSAQTGTSGRRYEQYF. The DNA for the CDR3 is TGCAGTGCTCAAACCGGGACTAGCGGGAGGAGGTACGAGCAGTACTTC. The chain links TRBV20-1 to TRBJ2-7; TRBD2 agrees at 15 bases. This CDR3 has 16 residues. V lost 5 bases, J lost 4 bases, and 9 bases stayed unmatched. Per the germline V gene, CDR1 is DFQATT and CDR2 is SNEGSKA (reference sequence).

This clonotype appeared a single time. The chain combines TRBV11-2 with TRBJ2-5, with 10 bases that match TRBD1. This CDR3 region has 15 residues. Per the germline V gene, CDR1 is SGHAT and CDR2 is FQNNGV. Trimming removed 4 bases from V and 3 bases from J; junction bases left unmatched: 5. CDR3 amino acids: CASSSGQGKKETQYF. In nucleotides, the CDR3 is TGTGCCAGCAGCTCGGGACAGGGGAAGAAAGAGACCCAGTACTTC.

This clonotype was found many times. The chain is built from TRBV20-1 and TRBJ1-2; D is uncertain. Germline V gene lookup returns CDR1 DFQATT and CDR2 SNEGSKA (reference sequence). V was shortened by 6 bases and J by 3 bases, with 11 bases between the two germline ends. This CDR3 has 12 residues. The CDR3 DNA reads TGCAGTGCCCCTAGGAGCCACTATGGCTACACCTTC. Translated: CSAPRSHYGYTF.

The rearrangement uses TRBV5-4 and TRBJ2-1; no firm D call. There are 15 residues in the CDR3. Germline lookup yields CDR1 SGHNT and CDR2 YYREEE (reference sequence). Between the trimmed V and J ends, which lost 2 bases and 5 bases, there was a span of 14 bases. The CDR3 is CASSFGQTTHNEQFF. The CDR3 region has the DNA TGTGCCAGCAGCTTCGGGCAGACCACTCACAATGAGCAGTTCTTC.

This clonotype was observed once. Since a much larger clone is just one base distant, this may be a read error. The V and J genes are TRBV12-3 or TRBV12-4 and TRBJ1-1; D gene uncertain. Trimming cost V 1 base and J 8 bases, with 11 bases left between them. The CDR3 extends over 13 amino acids. The CDR3 here is CASSLELGVEAFF. The DNA of the CDR3 is TGTGCCAGCAGTTTAGAGCTCGGGGTCGAAGCTTTCTTT.

This clonotype has a count of ten or more. This chain links TRBV5-8 with TRBJ1-4; D call uncertain. Trimming cost V 3 bases and J 3 bases, with 12 bases left between them. Germline lookup yields CDR1 SGHTS and CDR2 YDEGEE. CDR3 length: 15 amino acids. As DNA, the CDR3 is TGTGCCAGCAGCTCTTGGGGAGATCCTAATGAAAAACTGTTTTTT. This translates into CASSSWGDPNEKLFF.

This clonotype was counted ten times or more. CDR3 protein: CSARDSERGGAGELFF. CDR3 nucleotide sequence: TGCAGTGCTAGAGATAGCGAGCGGGGGGGGGCCGGGGAGCTGTTTTTT. The chain links TRBV20-1 to TRBJ2-2; 10 nucleotides match TRBD2. The germline V gene encodes CDR1 DFQATT and CDR2 SNEGSKA (reference sequence). The V segment lost 0 bases and the J segment 6 bases; nucleotides outside the gene matches: 7. The CDR3 is made up of 16 amino acids.

This clonotype turned up a few times. The chain joins TRBV20-1 to TRBJ2-5; a possible D gene is TRBD2 (5 bases). The CDR3 extends over 10 amino acids. Looked up from germline, CDR1 is DFQATT and CDR2 is SNEGSKA (reference sequence). The CDR3 DNA reads TGCAGCGGGGAGTGGGAGACCCAGTACTTC. Translation: CSGEWETQYF.

J is TRBJ2-1 and V is TRBV20-1; either TRBD1 or TRBD2 may supply D (6 bases each). Germline V gene lookup returns CDR1 DFQATT and CDR2 SNEGSKA (reference sequence). The CDR3 spans 10 residues. Trimming removed 6 bases at V and 10 bases at J, with 10 bases between. The CDR3, as DNA: TGCAGTGCCTTAGGGGGGGAGCAGTTCTTC. Amino acids: CSALGGEQFF.

This clonotype has more than one count but fewer than ten. V gene TRBV12-3 or TRBV12-4 combines with J gene TRBJ2-5, with TRBD2 as a possible D gene (5 bases). V lost 5 bases and J 5 bases, leaving 12 bases between the germline ends. CDR3 length: 13 amino acids. The CDR3 reads CASSPGIRETQYF. Written as DNA, the CDR3 is TGTGCCAGCAGTCCCGGGATAAGGGAGACCCAGTACTTC.

This clonotype was seen at least ten times. V usage is TRBV20-1 and J usage is TRBJ2-1, with D maybe TRBD2 (6 bases). The length of the CDR3 is 15 residues. Trimming cost V 5 bases and J 6 bases, with 20 bases left between them. Germline-derived CDR1 and CDR2 are DFQATT and SNEGSKA (reference sequence). This chain's CDR3 is CSAPWRGGALNEQFF. The CDR3 nucleotides read TGCAGTGCTCCATGGCGTGGCGGGGCGCTCAATGAGCAGTTCTTC.

This clonotype was observed at least ten times. The CDR3 here is CASSPGTQNTEAFF. For the CDR3, the DNA is TGTGCCAGCAGCCCCGGAACCCAGAACACTGAAGCTTTCTTT. V is TRBV7-9 and J is TRBJ1-1; D ambiguous. Germline CDR1 and CDR2: SEHNR and FQNEAQ (reference sequence). CDR3 length: 14 residues. The germline V and J ends were trimmed by 5 bases and 1 base, with 11 bases remaining between them.